The T cell receptor (beta chain) described here comes from a study of glioma-infiltrating T cells. The iRepertoire nested amplicon-rescue multiplex PCR amplified TCR alpha and beta CDR3s from RNA. TCRdb redid the calling of the multiplex PCR reads with MiXCR, one entry per CDR3 protein. Here the sample spans more than 95,000 distinct CDR3 sequences, about 28% being singletons. In regard to this clonotype: Its target is unknown.

In germline, CDR1 is MNHEY, CDR2 SVGEGT. V was shortened by 11 bases and J by 0 bases, with 14 bases between the two germline ends. This CDR3 comprises 13 residues. General observations from the study: Only very few CDR3 sequences appeared in both tissue and blood. Tissue-blood divergence was below expectation in non-neoplastic patients, above in gliomas.

The sample consisted of glioma tissue, nonneoplastic brain tissue, or PBMCs (not recorded which). This TCR came from a human donor with low-grade glioma or glioblastoma, undergoing nonglioma brain surgery, or in good health (not recorded which). V gene TRBV6-2 or TRBV6-3 combines with J gene TRBJ2-7; D not certain. The CDR3 bases are TGTGCCTCACAGTCGGGCGGCTCCTACGAGCAGTACTTC. Translation: CASQSGGSYEQYF.